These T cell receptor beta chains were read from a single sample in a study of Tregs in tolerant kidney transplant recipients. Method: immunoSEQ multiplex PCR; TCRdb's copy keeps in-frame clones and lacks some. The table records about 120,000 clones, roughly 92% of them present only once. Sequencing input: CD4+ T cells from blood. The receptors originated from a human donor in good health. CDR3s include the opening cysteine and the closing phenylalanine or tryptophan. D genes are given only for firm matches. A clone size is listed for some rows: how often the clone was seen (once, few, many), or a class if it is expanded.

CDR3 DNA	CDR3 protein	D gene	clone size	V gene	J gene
TGTGCCAGCAGTGCTGGACTTTTTACTAAAACCGGGGAGCTGTTTTTT	CASSAGLFTKTGELFF	-	-	TRBV6-1	TRBJ2-2
TGTGCCAGCAGCCCCCTTCGACAGGGGTGGACTGAAGCTTTCTTT	CASSPLRQGWTEAFF	TRBD1	-	TRBV2	TRBJ1-1
TGCGCCAGCAGCTTCGGCACTAGCGGGAGGGTATCTCCCTACGAGCAGTACTTC	CASSFGTSGRVSPYEQYF	TRBD2	-	TRBV5-1	TRBJ2-7
TGTGCCAGCAGCCTCCCAGGGCAGCCCCAGCATTTT	CASSLPGQPQHF	-	-	TRBV25-1	TRBJ1-5
TGTGCCAGCAGCTTAGCGGGAGGAGGATACGAGCAGTACTTC	CASSLAGGGYEQYF	-	-	TRBV7-2	TRBJ2-7
TGTGCCAGTAGTATTCGATCCGGAACCTACGAGCAGTACTTC	CASSIRSGTYEQYF	-	-	TRBV19	TRBJ2-7
TGTGCCAGCAGCCCAGGGACTAGCGGGTGGGAGGCCAAAAACATTCAGTACTTC	CASSPGTSGWEAKNIQYF	TRBD2	-	TRBV11-2	TRBJ2-4
TGTGCCAGCAGTTACGGTACAGGTGGCTGGGAGACCCAGTACTTC	CASSYGTGGWETQYF	-	-	TRBV6-5	TRBJ2-5
TGTGCCAGCAGCCCGGGACTAGCGGGAGGGCTTGAGCAGTTCTTC	CASSPGLAGGLEQFF	TRBD2	once	TRBV11-3	TRBJ2-1
TGTGCCAGCAGCTTAGTAGCGGGAGGGCCCTACGAGCAGTACTTC	CASSLVAGGPYEQYF	TRBD2	-	TRBV7-2	TRBJ2-7
TGTGCCAGCAGCCACCCCCCCACAGGGGACTATGGCTACACCTTC	CASSHPPTGDYGYTF	TRBD1	-	TRBV13	TRBJ1-2
TGTGCCAGCTCTGTCGAGAGCCGGAGGGCGCAGTATTTT	CASSVESRRAQYF	-	-	TRBV2	TRBJ2-3
TGTGCCAGCAGGCCTCGGGGCTCTAATGAAAAACTGTTTTTT	CASRPRGSNEKLFF	-	-	TRBV11-2	TRBJ1-4
TGTGCCAGCAGTGATCCCGGACAGGGGAGAAACATTCAGTACTTC	CASSDPGQGRNIQYF	TRBD1	-	TRBV6-6	TRBJ2-4
TGTGCTAGTGGCCATCTCCCAGATGGACGCCCGCCTAACTCCGAGCAGTACTTC	CASGHLPDGRPPNSEQYF	-	-	TRBV12-5	TRBJ2-7
TGTGCCAGCAGTTACCTACTAGACAGGGGGGAGCAGTACTTC	CASSYLLDRGEQYF	TRBD1	-	TRBV6-5	TRBJ2-7
TGTGCCAGCAGCTTAACGCAACACGGGACAGATACGCAGTATTTT	CASSLTQHGTDTQYF	-	-	TRBV7-3	TRBJ2-3
TGTGCCATCAGTGATTCCCGACAGGGTGTCCCTGAAGCTTTCTTT	CAISDSRQGVPEAFF	TRBD1	-	TRBV10-3	TRBJ1-1
TGTGCCAGCAGCCGGGTAGAGGGCAGCGGGGCCCACGAGCAGTACTTC	CASSRVEGSGAHEQYF	TRBD2	-	TRBV4-2	TRBJ2-7
TGTGCCAGCGGCCCCCAGGGGGGGGTGTACTATGGCTACACCTTC	CASGPQGGVYYGYTF	TRBD1	-	TRBV6-6	TRBJ1-2
TGTGCCAGCTCCTCCAGCGGGGATGGTGAGCAGTTCTTC	CASSSSGDGEQFF	TRBD2	-	TRBV18	TRBJ2-1
TGTGCCAGCAGTGAACCAGATACGCAGTATTTT	CASSEPDTQYF	-	-	TRBV2	TRBJ2-3
TGTGCTAGTGGTTTGATCTCGGGTCCATACACTGAAGCTTTCTTT	CASGLISGPYTEAFF	-	-	TRBV12-5	TRBJ1-1
TGCGCCAGCAACCGACAGGGACTGGATGAGCAGTTCTTC	CASNRQGLDEQFF	-	-	TRBV10-2	TRBJ2-1
TGTGCCAGCAGCCCCGGAGGTAGCTATGGCTACACCTTC	CASSPGGSYGYTF	-	once	TRBV5-4	TRBJ1-2
TGTGCCAGCAGTACCGACAGGGGGTGGGGCGAGCAGTACTTC	CASSTDRGWGEQYF	TRBD1	-	TRBV5-4	TRBJ2-7
TGCGCCAGCAGCTTAGGGGATCGGCCTATATTTGAGCAGTTCTTC	CASSLGDRPIFEQFF	-	few	TRBV5-1	TRBJ2-1
TGCGCCAGCAGCTTATCCTATGGAAGGGGGTCTAATGAGCAGTTCTTC	CASSLSYGRGSNEQFF	-	-	TRBV5-1	TRBJ2-1
TGTGCCAGCAGCTTCCCAGATACGCAGTATTTT	CASSFPDTQYF	-	-	TRBV5-8	TRBJ2-3
TGTGCCAGCAGCATAAATCCAAGACATGAGCAGTTCTTC	CASSINPRHEQFF	-	-	TRBV11-2	TRBJ2-1
TGTGCCAGCAGCTTAATAGGACTAGTCCAGTTCTTC	CASSLIGLVQFF	TRBD2	-	TRBV7-6	TRBJ2-1
TGTGCCAGCAGCTATCGTAAGGGGGCGGGGGCGAATGGCTACACCTTC	CASSYRKGAGANGYTF	TRBD1	-	TRBV5-8	TRBJ1-2
TGTGCCAGCAGCGGGGACAGGGGGGTCGGGGAGCTGTTTTTT	CASSGDRGVGELFF	TRBD1	-	TRBV5-4	TRBJ2-2
TGCAGCGTTGTGGGGAACAGGGGGCGCTTCGCTGAAGCTTTCTTT	CSVVGNRGRFAEAFF	TRBD1	few	TRBV29-1	TRBJ1-1
TGTGCCAGCAGCTTCGCCTGGATGCGGGAGCTGTTTTTT	CASSFAWMRELFF	-	-	TRBV11-2	TRBJ2-2
TGTGCCAGCAGTCAACAGGGTTTTGGAAACACCATATATTTT	CASSQQGFGNTIYF	-	-	TRBV6-5	TRBJ1-3
TGTGCCAGCTCACCAGGCAGTGGGGATGGGAAAAACATTCAGTACTTC	CASSPGSGDGKNIQYF	-	-	TRBV18	TRBJ2-4
TGTGCCAGCAGCTCCCCCGGGCAGAGGAATGAGCAGTTCTTC	CASSSPGQRNEQFF	-	-	TRBV11-3	TRBJ2-1
TGTGCCACCAGCAGAGATCCCCTGGGTCAGCCCCAGCATTTT	CATSRDPLGQPQHF	-	-	TRBV15	TRBJ1-5
TGTGCCAGCAGCCCCGGGACCGATTTCTCTGAAGCTTTCTTT	CASSPGTDFSEAFF	-	-	TRBV7-3	TRBJ1-1
TGTGCCAGCAGTGAAATGGGACAGGGTTCCTCACCCCTCCACTTT	CASSEMGQGSSPLHF	TRBD1	-	TRBV6-1	TRBJ1-6
TGCGCCAGCACCCCGAGGGGTGGGGTACCCAATGAGCAGTTCTTC	CASTPRGGVPNEQFF	-	-	TRBV10-2	TRBJ2-1
TGTGCCAGCAGGGGGGACGGGGGCGCATGGCTTGGCTACACCTTC	CASRGDGGAWLGYTF	-	-	TRBV6-1	TRBJ1-2
TGTGCCAGCAAGAGACCGGTGCAAGAGACCCAGTACTTC	CASKRPVQETQYF	-	-	TRBV7-9	TRBJ2-5